This is a list of T cell receptor beta chains from one sample in a study of blood T cell repertoires in COVID-19. TCRdb's table, derived via immunoSEQ multiplex PCR, lists solely in-frame clones and lacks some. The sample includes 55,000 to 65,000 clones, roughly 82% seen only once; the top ten take about 6%. Source material: peripheral blood. These receptor sequences come from a woman aged 55-70 years with acute or convalescent COVID-19. CDR3s include the opening cysteine and the closing phenylalanine or tryptophan. The D gene is left open where the match is weak. The listing skips clone size in some rows; elsewhere it reads once, few, many or a size class.

15	TRBD1	few	TRBV6-1	CASSERTGVNSPLHF
14	NA	NA	TRBV15	CATSRDPATYEQYF
13	TRBD1	once	TRBV6-5	CATRDRVNSEAFF
16	TRBD2	NA	TRBV5-4	CASSSIAGGQKDTQYF
15	NA	NA	TRBV14	CASSQDVGHRTEAFF
11	NA	NA	TRBV6-5	CASTFESPLHF
13	TRBD1	once	TRBV6-5	CASSSGQGPEAFF
15	NA	once	TRBV5-4	CASSFEQVPQETQYF
15	NA	NA	TRBV19	CASSIGPGGSHEQYF
13	TRBD1	NA	TRBV12-3/TRBV12-4	CASSLRRGLGYTF